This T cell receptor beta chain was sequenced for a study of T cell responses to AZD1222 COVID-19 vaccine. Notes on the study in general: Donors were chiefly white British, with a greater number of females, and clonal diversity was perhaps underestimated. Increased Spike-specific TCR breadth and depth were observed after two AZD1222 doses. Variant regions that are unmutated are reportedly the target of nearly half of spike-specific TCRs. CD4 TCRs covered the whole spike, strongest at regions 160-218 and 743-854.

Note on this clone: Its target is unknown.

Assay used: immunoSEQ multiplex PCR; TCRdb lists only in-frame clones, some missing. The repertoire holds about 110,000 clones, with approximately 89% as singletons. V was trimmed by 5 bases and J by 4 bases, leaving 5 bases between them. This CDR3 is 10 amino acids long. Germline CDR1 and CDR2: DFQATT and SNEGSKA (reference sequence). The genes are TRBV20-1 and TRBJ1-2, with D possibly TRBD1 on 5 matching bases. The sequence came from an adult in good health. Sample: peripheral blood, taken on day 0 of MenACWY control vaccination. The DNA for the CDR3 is TGCAGTGCTGACAGCTATGGCTACACCTTC. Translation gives CSADSYGYTF.